One and the same sample provided the 9 T cell receptor beta chains below, sequenced in a study of shared clonotypes between healthy human individuals. Clones were read by immunoSEQ multiplex PCR, and TCRdb kept only the in-frame ones, dropping some. The table has under 650,000 clones, less than 96% seen once. The sequencing input was naive CD4+ T cells sorted from blood. Described subset: CD45RA+ positively selected. The receptors were gathered from a woman aged 25 to 39 in good health.

V is TRBV7-8 and J is TRBJ1-2; possible D gene TRBD1, 5 bases. Germline V gene data show CDR1 as SGHVS and CDR2 as FQNEAQ. V lost 5 bases and J 1 base, leaving 14 bases between the germline ends. This CDR3 spans 15 amino acids. CDR3 in DNA: TGTGCCAGCAGCCAAAGCCGGGGCAGTAACTATGGCTACACCTTC. The encoded protein is CASSQSRGSNYGYTF.

This chain connects TRBV5-1 to TRBJ2-5; D gene uncertain. The germline V gene encodes CDR1 SGHRS and CDR2 YFSETQ. The CDR3 consists of 16 residues. Between the trimmed V and J ends, which lost 1 base and 3 bases, there was a span of 16 bases. The CDR3 DNA follows: TGCGCCAGCAGCTTGTTCCGCCCGACGCTGGAAGAGACCCAGTACTTC. Its protein is CASSLFRPTLEETQYF.

This sequence joins TRBV5-1 and TRBJ2-3; 15 bases are shared with TRBD2. CDR3 length equals 18 residues. The V gene end was trimmed by 2 bases and the J gene end by 0 bases; junction bases not matched to a gene: 4. Per germline, CDR1 SGHRS and CDR2 YFSETQ. The CDR3 DNA reads as TGCGCCAGCAGCTTCGGACTAGCGGGAGGGCCTAGCACAGATACGCAGTATTTT. Its protein is CASSFGLAGGPSTDTQYF.

The chain uses TRBV7-2 and TRBJ1-5; the match to TRBD1 covers 8 bases. CDR3 length: 15 amino acids. With 1 base clipped from V and 4 bases from J, the junction kept 3 bases outside the gene matches. Germline V lookup: CDR1 SGHTA, CDR2 FQGNSA. CDR3: CASSLGTGLNQPQHF. The CDR3 DNA reads TGTGCCAGCAGCTTAGGGACAGGGTTAAATCAGCCCCAGCATTTT.

The J gene is TRBJ2-1, the V gene TRBV28; TRBD2 agrees at 7 bases. This CDR3 contains 10 residues. CDR1 and CDR2 (germline): MDHEN, SYDVKM. V trimming: 10 bases; J trimming: 10 bases; junction bases outside the gene matches: 4. In nucleotides, the CDR3 is TGTGCCACAGGGCGGGAGGAGCAGTTCTTC. Its protein product is CATGREEQFF. Using reference TRBV28 and TRBJ2-1 for the parts outside the CDR3, the full variable domain is DVKVTQSSRYLVKRTGEKVFLECVQDMDHENMFWYRQDPGLGLRLIYFSYDVKMKEKGDIPEGYSVSREKKERFSLILESASTNQTSMYLCATGREEQFFGPGTRLTVL.

The gene calls are TRBV28 and TRBJ2-6, with 8 bases that match TRBD1. The germline CDR1 and CDR2 sequences are MDHEN and SYDVKM. The CDR3 spans 15 residues. The V segment lost 5 bases and the J segment 3 bases; nucleotides outside the gene matches: 3. This CDR3 reads CASSAGGLGANVLTF. CDR3 in DNA: TGTGCCAGCAGTGCAGGGGGCCTTGGGGCCAACGTCCTGACTTTC.

The chain employs TRBV29-1 and TRBJ2-7; 9 nucleotides match TRBD1. The CDR3 sequence is 12 residues long. From germline, CDR1 is SQVTM and CDR2 ANQGSEA. The CDR3 reads CSARDRDREQYF. The DNA of the CDR3 is TGCAGTGCCCGGGACAGGGATCGCGAGCAGTACTTC.

V and J are TRBV5-1 and TRBJ2-1; tentative D call: TRBD2 (5 bases). There are 15 residues in the CDR3. Germline loops: CDR1 SGHRS, CDR2 YFSETQ. The ends were cut back, 4 bases at V and 0 bases at J, with 11 bases in the middle. Written as DNA, the CDR3 is TGCGCCAGCAGCACAGCGGATGCCTCCTACAATGAGCAGTTCTTC. Translating gives CASSTADASYNEQFF.

The V gene is TRBV2, the J gene TRBJ1-1, with D unclear. The CDR3 spans 14 residues. Germline CDR1 and CDR2: SNHLY and FYNNEI. V lost 6 bases to trimming and J lost 4 bases, with 15 bases between them. This CDR3 reads CASRVDAAPTEAFF. The CDR3 bases are TGTGCCAGCAGGGTAGATGCCGCCCCCACTGAAGCTTTCTTT.